This TCR beta chain was identified in a study of blood T cell repertoires in COVID-19. At the level of the study: PBMCs, B-cell-depleted T cells, or T cells were the source of the cDNA or gDNA that made up the material.

In its sample, this clone was seen once. TCRdb's copy holds only in-frame clones and misses some; the assay was immunoSEQ multiplex PCR. Of some 170,000 clones in the sample, about three quarters were seen once. The germline gives CDR1 MRHNA, CDR2 SNTAGT. Trimming removed 4 bases from V and 7 bases from J; junction bases left unmatched: 4. This CDR3 is built from 15 residues. The sequence came from a man in his 70s with acute or convalescent COVID-19. The rearrangement links TRBV6-4 to TRBJ2-1; 13 bases map to TRBD2. The sample taken for sequencing was peripheral blood. The CDR3 DNA reads as TGTGCCAGCAGTGGGACTAGCGGGGGATGTAATGAGCAGTTCTTC. This codes for CASSGTSGGCNEQFF.